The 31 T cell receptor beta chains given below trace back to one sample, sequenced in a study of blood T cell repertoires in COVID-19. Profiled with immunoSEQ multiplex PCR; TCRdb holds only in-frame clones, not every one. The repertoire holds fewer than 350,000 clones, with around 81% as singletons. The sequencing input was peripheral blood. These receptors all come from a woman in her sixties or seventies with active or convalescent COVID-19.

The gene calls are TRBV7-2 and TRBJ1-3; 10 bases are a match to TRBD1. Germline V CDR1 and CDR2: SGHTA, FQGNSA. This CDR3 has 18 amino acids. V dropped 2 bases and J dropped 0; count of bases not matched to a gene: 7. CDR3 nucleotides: TGTGCCAGCAGCTTACAGGGACAGGGGTACCTCTCTGGAAACACCATATATTTT. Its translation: CASSLQGQGYLSGNTIYF.

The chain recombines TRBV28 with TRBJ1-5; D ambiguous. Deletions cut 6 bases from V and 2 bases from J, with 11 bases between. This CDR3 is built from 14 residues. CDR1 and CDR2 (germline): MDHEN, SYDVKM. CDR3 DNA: TGTGCCAGCAGGGACCGGAGGGGCAATCAGCCCCAGCATTTT. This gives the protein CASRDRRGNQPQHF. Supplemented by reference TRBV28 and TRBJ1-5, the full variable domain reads DVKVTQSSRYLVKRTGEKVFLECVQDMDHENMFWYRQDPGLGLRLIYFSYDVKMKEKGDIPEGYSVSREKKERFSLILESASTNQTSMYLCASRDRRGNQPQHFGDGTRLSIL.

CDR3 in amino acids: CASSQDTDRAREQYF. The DNA for the CDR3 is TGTGCCAGCAGCCAAGATACGGACAGGGCTCGCGAGCAGTACTTC. The genes are TRBV4-2 and TRBJ2-7, with 8 bases aligning to TRBD1. The CDR3 is 15 amino acids. Germline V gene sequence: CDR1 LGHNA, CDR2 YNFKEQ. V shed 0 bases and J 6 bases; nucleotides not matched to a gene: 7.

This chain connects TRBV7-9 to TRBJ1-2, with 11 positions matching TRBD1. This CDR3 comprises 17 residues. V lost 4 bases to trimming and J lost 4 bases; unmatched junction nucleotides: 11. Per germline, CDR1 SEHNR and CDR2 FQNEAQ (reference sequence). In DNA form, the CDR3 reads TGTGCCAGCAGCTATGGACAGGGGGCCGCCCGAGGCTATGGCTACACCTTC. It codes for CASSYGQGAARGYGYTF.

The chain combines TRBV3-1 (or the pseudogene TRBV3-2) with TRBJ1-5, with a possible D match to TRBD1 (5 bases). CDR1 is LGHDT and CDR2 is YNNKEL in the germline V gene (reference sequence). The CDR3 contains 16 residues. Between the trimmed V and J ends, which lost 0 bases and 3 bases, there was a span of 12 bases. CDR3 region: CASSQDSGRDNQPQHF. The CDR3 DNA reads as TGTGCCAGCAGCCAAGACTCGGGCAGGGACAATCAGCCCCAGCATTTT.

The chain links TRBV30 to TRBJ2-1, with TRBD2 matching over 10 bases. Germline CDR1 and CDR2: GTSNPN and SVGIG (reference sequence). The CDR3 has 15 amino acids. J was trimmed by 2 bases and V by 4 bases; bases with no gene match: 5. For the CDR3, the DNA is TGTGCCTGGAAAGGGACTAGCGATCCCTACAATGAGCAGTTCTTC. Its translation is CAWKGTSDPYNEQFF.

CDR3 bases: TGTGCCAGCAGCCAAGAAGGGGTCCAGGGGGTTCTCTACAATGAGCAGTTCTTC. It encodes CASSQEGVQGVLYNEQFF. V gene TRBV4-2 combines with J gene TRBJ2-1; 7 bases are a match to TRBD1. This CDR3 is built from 18 residues. Unmatched junction bases numbered 11, after V lost 0 bases and J lost 3 bases. Germline CDR1 LGHNA, CDR2 YNFKEQ.

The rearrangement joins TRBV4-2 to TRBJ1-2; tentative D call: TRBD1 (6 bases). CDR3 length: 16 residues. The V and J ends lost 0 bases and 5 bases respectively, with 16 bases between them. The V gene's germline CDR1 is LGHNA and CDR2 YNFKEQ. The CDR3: CASSQDEAGALYGYTF. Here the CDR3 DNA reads TGTGCCAGCAGCCAAGATGAGGCAGGGGCGCTATATGGCTACACCTTC.

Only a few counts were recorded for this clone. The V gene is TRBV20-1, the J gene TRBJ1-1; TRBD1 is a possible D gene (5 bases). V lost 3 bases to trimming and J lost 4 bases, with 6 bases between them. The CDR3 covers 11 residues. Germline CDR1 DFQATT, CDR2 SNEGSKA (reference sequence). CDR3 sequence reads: CSASRVTEAFF. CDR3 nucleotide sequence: TGCAGTGCTAGCAGGGTCACTGAAGCTTTCTTT.

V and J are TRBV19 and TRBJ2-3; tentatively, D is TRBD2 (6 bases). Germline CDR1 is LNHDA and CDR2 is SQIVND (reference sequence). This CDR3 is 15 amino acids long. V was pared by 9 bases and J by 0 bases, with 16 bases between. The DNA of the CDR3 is TGTGCCAGCGGCTGGGACTCCGAAAGCACAGATACGCAGTATTTT. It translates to CASGWDSESTDTQYF.

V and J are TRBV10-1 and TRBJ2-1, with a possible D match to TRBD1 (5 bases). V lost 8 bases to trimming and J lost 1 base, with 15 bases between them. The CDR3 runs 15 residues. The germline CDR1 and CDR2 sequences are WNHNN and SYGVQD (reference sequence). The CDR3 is CASSDPQGSYNEQFF. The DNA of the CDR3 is TGCGCCAGCTCGGACCCCCAGGGATCCTACAATGAGCAGTTCTTC.

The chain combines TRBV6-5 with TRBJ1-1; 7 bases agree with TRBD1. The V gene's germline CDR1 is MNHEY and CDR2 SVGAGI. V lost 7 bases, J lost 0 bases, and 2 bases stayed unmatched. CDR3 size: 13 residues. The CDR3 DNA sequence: TGTGCCAGCAAGGACAGGATGAACACTGAAGCTTTCTTT. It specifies CASKDRMNTEAFF.

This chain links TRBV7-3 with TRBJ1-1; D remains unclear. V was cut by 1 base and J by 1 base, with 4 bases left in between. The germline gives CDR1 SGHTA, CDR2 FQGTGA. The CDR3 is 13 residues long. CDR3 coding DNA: TGTGCCAGCAGCTTAAAGAGGAACACTGAAGCTTTCTTT. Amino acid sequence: CASSLKRNTEAFF.

This chain's CDR3 is CASVLVPPTSGGETQYF. The CDR3 nucleotides are TGCGCCAGCGTACTAGTCCCCCCCACTTCCGGAGGTGAGACCCAGTACTTC. The chain recombines TRBV5-1 with TRBJ2-5; D might be TRBD2 (5 bases). The ends were cut back, 7 bases at V and 5 bases at J, with 27 bases in the middle. This CDR3 is built from 17 residues. Germline CDR1 SGHRS, CDR2 YFSETQ.

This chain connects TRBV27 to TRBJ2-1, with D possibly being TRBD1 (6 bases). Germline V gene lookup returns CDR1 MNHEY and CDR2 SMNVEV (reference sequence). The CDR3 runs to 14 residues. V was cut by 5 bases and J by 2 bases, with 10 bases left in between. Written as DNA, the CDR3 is TGTGCCAGCAGTCCCCGGACAGCCTACAATGAGCAGTTCTTC. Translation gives CASSPRTAYNEQFF.

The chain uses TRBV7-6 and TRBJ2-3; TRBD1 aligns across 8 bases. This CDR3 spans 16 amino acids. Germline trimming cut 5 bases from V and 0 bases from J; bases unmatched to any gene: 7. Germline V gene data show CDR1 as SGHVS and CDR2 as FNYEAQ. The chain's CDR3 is CASSLRRTGSTDTQYF. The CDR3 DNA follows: TGTGCCAGCAGCCTACGGCGGACAGGGAGCACAGATACGCAGTATTTT.

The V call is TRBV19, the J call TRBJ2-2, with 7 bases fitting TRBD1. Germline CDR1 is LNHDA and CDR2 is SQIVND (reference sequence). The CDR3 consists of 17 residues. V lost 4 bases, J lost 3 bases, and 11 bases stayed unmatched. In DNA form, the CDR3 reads TGTGCCAGTAGTAACCCCAGACAGGGTAGGGACACCGGGGAGCTGTTTTTT. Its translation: CASSNPRQGRDTGELFF.

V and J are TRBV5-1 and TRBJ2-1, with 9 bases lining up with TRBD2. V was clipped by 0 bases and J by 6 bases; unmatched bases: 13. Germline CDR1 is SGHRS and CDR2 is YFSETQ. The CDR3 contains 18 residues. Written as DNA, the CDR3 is TGCGCCAGCAGCTTGGAGTCCGGACTAGCGTTGGTAACCAATGAGCAGTTCTTC. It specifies CASSLESGLALVTNEQFF.

The CDR3 DNA follows: TGTGCCAGCTCACTTCAAGGGCATCCGGGGACCGGGGAGCTGTTTTTT. This encodes CASSLQGHPGTGELFF. V gene TRBV18 combines with J gene TRBJ2-2; TRBD2 is a possible D gene (5 bases). Trimming left V 4 bases short and J 5 bases short, with 17 bases between. This CDR3 has 16 amino acids. Germline V gives CDR1 KGHSH, CDR2 LQKENI. Full variable domain (rest looked up from reference TRBV18 and TRBJ2-2): NAGVMQNPRHLVRRRGQEARLRCSPMKGHSHVYWYRQLPEEGLKFMVYLQKENIIDESGMPKERFSAEFPKEGPSILRIQQVVRGDSAAYFCASSLQGHPGTGELFFGEGSRLTVL.

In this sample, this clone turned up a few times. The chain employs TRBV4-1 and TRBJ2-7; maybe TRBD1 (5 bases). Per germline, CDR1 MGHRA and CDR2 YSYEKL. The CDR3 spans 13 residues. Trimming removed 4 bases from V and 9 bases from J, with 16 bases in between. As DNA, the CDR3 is TGCGCCAGCAGCCGCCAACAGGATTCGGCGCAGTACTTC. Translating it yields CASSRQQDSAQYF.

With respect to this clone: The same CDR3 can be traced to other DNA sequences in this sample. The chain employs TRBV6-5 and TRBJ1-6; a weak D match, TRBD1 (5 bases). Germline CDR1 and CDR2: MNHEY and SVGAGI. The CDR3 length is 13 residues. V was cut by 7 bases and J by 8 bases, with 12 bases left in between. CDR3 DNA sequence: TGTGCCAGCAAGCGCCGGGGGGATTCACCCCTCCACTTT. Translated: CASKRRGDSPLHF.

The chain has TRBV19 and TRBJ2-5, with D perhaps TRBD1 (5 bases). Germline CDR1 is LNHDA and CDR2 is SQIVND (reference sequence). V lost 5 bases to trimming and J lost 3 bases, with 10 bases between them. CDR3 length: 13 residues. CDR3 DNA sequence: TGTGCCAGTAGTTTCGGCAGGGAAGAGACCCAGTACTTC. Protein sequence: CASSFGREETQYF.

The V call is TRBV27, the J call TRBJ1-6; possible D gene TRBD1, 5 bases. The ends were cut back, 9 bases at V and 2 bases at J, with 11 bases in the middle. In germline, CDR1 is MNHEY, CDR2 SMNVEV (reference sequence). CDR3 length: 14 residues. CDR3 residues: CASFAGPYNSPLHF. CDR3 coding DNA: TGTGCCAGTTTTGCGGGACCCTATAATTCACCCCTCCACTTT.

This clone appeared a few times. The CDR3 protein is CASKMRQDKSAFF. CDR3 nucleotides: TGTGCCAGTAAGATGCGGCAGGACAAGAGTGCTTTCTTT. The rearrangement uses TRBV19 and TRBJ1-1; TRBD1 might be the D (5 bases). Germline V gene data show CDR1 as LNHDA and CDR2 as SQIVND (reference sequence). CDR3 length: 13 amino acids. With 7 bases removed from V and 11 bases from J, the gap between germline ends came to 20 bases. Together with reference TRBV19 and TRBJ1-1, the CDR3 gives the full variable domain: DGGITQSPKYLFRKEGQNVTLSCEQNLNHDAMYWYRQDPGQGLRLIYYSQIVNDFQKGDIAEGYSVSREKKESFPLTVTSAQKNPTAFYLCASKMRQDKSAFFGQGTRLTVV.

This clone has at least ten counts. The CDR3 sequence is CASSKRRQGANSGANVLTF. CDR3 in DNA: TGTGCCAGCAGCAAAAGGAGGCAGGGGGCAAACTCTGGGGCCAACGTCCTGACTTTC. V and J are TRBV21-1 and TRBJ2-6; TRBD1 was called by the table and not checked on the DNA. TRBV21-1 is recorded as a pseudogene. This CDR3 comprises 19 residues.

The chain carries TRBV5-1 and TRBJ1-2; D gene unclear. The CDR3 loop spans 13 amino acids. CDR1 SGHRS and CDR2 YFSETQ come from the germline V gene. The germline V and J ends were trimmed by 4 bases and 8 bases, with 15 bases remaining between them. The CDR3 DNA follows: TGCGCCAGCAGCCTTACCGCGTGGAGGGGCTACACCTTC. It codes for CASSLTAWRGYTF.

This CDR3 reads CASSPGRGNTIYF. CDR3 nucleotide sequence: TGTGCCAGCAGCCCAGGCCGTGGAAACACCATATATTTT. The chain uses TRBV12-3 or TRBV12-4 and TRBJ1-3; D is unresolved. The CDR3 loop spans 13 amino acids. Trimming took off 6 bases at V and 3 bases at J, with 9 bases between the two ends.

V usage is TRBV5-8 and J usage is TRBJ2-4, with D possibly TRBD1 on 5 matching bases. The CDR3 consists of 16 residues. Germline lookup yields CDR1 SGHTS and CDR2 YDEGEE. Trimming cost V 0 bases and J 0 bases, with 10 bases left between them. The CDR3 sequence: CASSLGFDRAKNIQYF. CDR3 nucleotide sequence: TGTGCCAGCAGCTTGGGGTTCGACAGAGCCAAAAACATTCAGTACTTC.

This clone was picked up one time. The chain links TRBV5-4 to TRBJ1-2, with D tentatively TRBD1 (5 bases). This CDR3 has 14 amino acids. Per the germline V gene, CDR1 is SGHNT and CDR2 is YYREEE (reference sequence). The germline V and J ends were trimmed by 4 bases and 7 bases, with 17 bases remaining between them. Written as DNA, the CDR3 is TGTGCCAGCAGCATCGGACATCCGGCAGGTGGCTACACCTTC. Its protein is CASSIGHPAGGYTF.

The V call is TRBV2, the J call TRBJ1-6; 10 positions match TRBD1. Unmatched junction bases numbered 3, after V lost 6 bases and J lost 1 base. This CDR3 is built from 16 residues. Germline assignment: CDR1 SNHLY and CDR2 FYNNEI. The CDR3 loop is CASRPGQGSYNSPLHF. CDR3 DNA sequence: TGTGCCAGCAGGCCGGGACAGGGGTCCTATAATTCACCCCTCCACTTT.

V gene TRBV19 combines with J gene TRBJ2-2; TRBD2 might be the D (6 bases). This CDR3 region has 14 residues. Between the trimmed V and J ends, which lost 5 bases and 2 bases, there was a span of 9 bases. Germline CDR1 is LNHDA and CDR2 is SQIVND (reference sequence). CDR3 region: CASSAGTNTGELFF. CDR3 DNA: TGTGCCAGTAGTGCCGGGACTAACACCGGGGAGCTGTTTTTT.